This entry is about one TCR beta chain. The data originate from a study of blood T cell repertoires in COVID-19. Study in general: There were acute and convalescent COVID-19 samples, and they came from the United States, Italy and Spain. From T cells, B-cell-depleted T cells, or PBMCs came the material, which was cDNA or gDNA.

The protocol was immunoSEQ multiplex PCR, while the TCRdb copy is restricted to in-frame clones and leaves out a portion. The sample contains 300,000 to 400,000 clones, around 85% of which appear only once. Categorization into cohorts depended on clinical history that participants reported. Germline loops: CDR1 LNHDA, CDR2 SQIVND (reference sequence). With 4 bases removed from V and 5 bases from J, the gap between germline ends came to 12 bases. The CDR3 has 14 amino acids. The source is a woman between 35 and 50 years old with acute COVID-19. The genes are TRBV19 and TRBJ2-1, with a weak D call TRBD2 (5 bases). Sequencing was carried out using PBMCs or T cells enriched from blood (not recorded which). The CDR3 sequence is CASSKRTVNNEQFF. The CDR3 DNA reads TGTGCCAGTAGTAAACGGACTGTAAACAATGAGCAGTTCTTC.